These 10 T cell receptor beta chains originate from one sample sequenced in a study of blood T cell repertoires in COVID-19. Some clones are missing from TCRdb's copy, which holds only in-frame ones; the method was immunoSEQ multiplex PCR. The top ten clones hold approximately 1.9% of a sample with 250,000 to 300,000 clones, roughly 88% of them seen once. The sample comprised PBMCs or T cells enriched from blood (not recorded which). These receptors came from a woman aged 50 to 60 who had recovered from COVID-19.

This chain joins TRBV3-1 (or the pseudogene TRBV3-2) and TRBJ1-1; the D is unclear. This CDR3 spans 12 amino acids. V gave up 1 base and J gave up 10 bases, with 10 bases separating them. Germline V gene data show CDR1 as LGHDT and CDR2 as YNNKEL (reference sequence). The CDR3 region is CASSQVNRVAFF. CDR3 nucleotide sequence: TGTGCCAGCAGCCAAGTCAACCGGGTAGCTTTCTTT.

This sequence joins TRBV24-1 and TRBJ2-3; D might be TRBD1 (6 bases). The V and J ends lost 1 base and 4 bases respectively, with 8 bases between them. The length of the CDR3 is 14 residues. CDR1 and CDR2 (germline): KGHDR, SFDVKD. CDR3 residues: CATSDFRGADTQYF. CDR3 nucleotide sequence: TGTGCCACCAGTGATTTCAGGGGAGCAGATACGCAGTATTTT.

The chain couples TRBV7-2 to TRBJ2-3; no firm D call. The V and J ends lost 3 bases and 2 bases respectively, with 9 bases between them. The CDR3 covers 14 residues. Germline V gene data show CDR1 as SGHTA and CDR2 as FQGNSA. The CDR3 loop is CASSFRATTDTQYF. The CDR3, as DNA: TGTGCCAGCAGCTTTCGAGCTACCACAGATACGCAGTATTTT.

The chain combines TRBV28 with TRBJ2-3, with 12 bases fitting TRBD2. There are 17 residues in the CDR3. Trimming removed 5 bases from V and 4 bases from J; junction bases left unmatched: 10. CDR1 and CDR2 (germline): MDHEN, SYDVKM. CDR3 bases: TGTGCCAGCAGTCCAGAGGGGACTAGCGGGTTAGCAGATACGCAGTATTTT. It translates to CASSPEGTSGLADTQYF.

This sequence joins TRBV7-2 and TRBJ2-2; D is perhaps TRBD1 (5 bases). This CDR3 has 17 residues. Germline V gene lookup returns CDR1 SGHTA and CDR2 FQGNSA. V lost 3 bases and J 1 base, leaving 15 bases between the germline ends. The chain's CDR3 is CASSFDPRQMNTGELFF. CDR3 nucleotides: TGTGCCAGCAGCTTCGACCCTCGACAGATGAACACCGGGGAGCTGTTTTTT.

This clone was found once. The chain has TRBV19 and TRBJ1-1, with D unclear. Looked up from germline, CDR1 is LNHDA and CDR2 is SQIVND (reference sequence). Trimming left V 7 bases short and J 10 bases short, with 13 bases between. This CDR3 comprises 11 residues. The CDR3 loop reads CASTIGRVAFF. CDR3 in DNA: TGTGCCAGTACCATTGGGCGGGTAGCTTTCTTT.

The chain recombines TRBV28 with TRBJ2-5; perhaps TRBD1 as D (6 bases). From germline, CDR1 is MDHEN and CDR2 SYDVKM. Trimming took off 4 bases at V and 1 base at J, with 10 bases between the two ends. This CDR3 has 14 amino acids. CDR3 loop: CASSSGVLQETQYF. The CDR3 DNA follows: TGTGCCAGCAGTTCAGGGGTCCTCCAAGAGACCCAGTACTTC.

The J gene is TRBJ2-1, the V gene TRBV4-1, with 7 positions matching TRBD2. The CDR3 is made up of 15 amino acids. Germline trimming cut 5 bases from V and 8 bases from J; bases unmatched to any gene: 12. Germline V CDR1 and CDR2: MGHRA, YSYEKL. The CDR3 loop is CASSFAGVSKDEQFF. In DNA, the CDR3 is TGCGCCAGCAGCTTTGCGGGAGTATCTAAAGATGAGCAGTTCTTC.

The V call is TRBV9, the J call TRBJ2-5; 9 nucleotides align to TRBD2. Germline-derived CDR1 and CDR2 are SGDLS and YYNGEE. The CDR3 covers 15 residues. V was clipped by 4 bases and J by 5 bases; unmatched bases: 9. The CDR3 DNA reads TGTGCCAGCAGCCCCGTAGCGGGAGTAGGGGAGACCCAGTACTTC. Its protein product is CASSPVAGVGETQYF.

V usage is TRBV21-1 and J usage is TRBJ1-1; TRBD1 is the table's D call, not checked against the DNA. TRBV21-1 is a listed pseudogene. The CDR3 contains 20 residues. The CDR3 DNA sequence: TGTGCCAGCAGCAAAGGTCAAGGACAGGGGACGTCTTATATGAACACTGAAGCTTTCTTT. Encoded protein: CASSKGQGQGTSYMNTEAFF.